The 2 T cell receptor beta chains in this list originate from one sample, sequenced in a study of cytomegalovirus exposure and HLA in healthy donors (dated by TCRdb to 2016 to 2017). Preparation of the library involved the immunoSEQ multiplex PCR assay. A mixture of 60 forward primers for TCR Vbeta segments and 13 reverse primers for TCR Jbeta segments was used in the multiplex PCR. TCRdb holds this immuneACCESS table with in-frame rearrangements only. Some clones are missing; in checked studies, unresolved V genes explain under half, and the rest has no known cause. The sample table contains approximately 150,000 clones; only one count was recorded for 87% of them. 0.75% to 0.95% of the sample rests with the top ten. Sequences were obtained from PBMCs. The receptors stem from a woman aged 30 to 39 in good health and CMV-seronegative.

This chain connects TRBV6-1 to TRBJ2-7, with 7 bases that match TRBD2. Looked up from germline, CDR1 is MNHNS and CDR2 is SASEGT. The length of the CDR3 is 14 residues. V lost 6 bases and J lost 3; bases outside the gene matches: 8. The CDR3 is CASRLTSDNYEQYF. The CDR3 region has the DNA TGTGCCAGCAGACTAACTAGCGACAACTACGAGCAGTACTTC.

The chain employs TRBV14 and TRBJ1-1; 10 bases are shared with TRBD1. The CDR3 extends over 16 amino acids. The V segment lost 1 base and the J segment 0 bases; nucleotides outside the gene matches: 2. CDR1 SGHDN and CDR2 FVKESK come from the germline V gene. The DNA for the CDR3 is TGTGCCAGCAGCCAAGGACAGGGGGCTATGAACACTGAAGCTTTCTTT. Amino acid sequence: CASSQGQGAMNTEAFF.